The rows below give T cell receptor beta chains drawn from one sample of a study of blood T cell repertoires in COVID-19. Here immunoSEQ multiplex PCR was the method, and the copy in TCRdb shows in-frame clones only, minus some. This sample has approximately 170,000 clones, with approximately 90% found just once. The sample consisted of peripheral blood. These receptors were collected from a man aged 18-30 years with COVID-19, enrolled during active disease. Each CDR3 is given with its conserved first and last residue. A D gene is named only where the DNA matches it firmly. Not all rows give a size; the values are once, few, many and, for expanded clones, a class.

>TRBJ2-7|NA|TRBV28|NA
CASSDWSDFYEQYF
TGTGCCAGCAGTGATTGGAGCGACTTCTACGAGCAGTACTTC
>TRBJ2-1|NA|TRBV2|TRBD2
CASRREAVGSYNEQFF
TGTGCCAGCAGGCGGGAGGCGGTCGGGTCCTACAATGAGCAGTTCTTC
>TRBJ1-5|NA|TRBV19|NA
CASSRGTYRGQPQHF
TGTGCCAGTAGTAGGGGCACGTACCGAGGACAGCCCCAGCATTTT
>TRBJ2-1|NA|TRBV30|TRBD2
CAWSVGAGGVDEQFF
TGTGCCTGGAGTGTAGGAGCGGGAGGTGTGGATGAGCAGTTCTTC
>TRBJ2-7|NA|TRBV9|NA
CASSPEGAYEQYF
TGTGCCAGCAGCCCCGAGGGTGCCTACGAGCAGTACTTC
>TRBJ2-2|NA|TRBV4-3|NA
CASSQEFPGGVAWGLFF
TGCGCCAGCAGCCAAGAGTTCCCCGGCGGGGTTGCATGGGGACTGTTTTTT
>TRBJ2-1|NA|TRBV11-3|NA
CASSLGGHNAYNEQFF
TGTGCCAGCAGCCTTGGCGGACACAATGCCTACAATGAGCAGTTCTTC
>TRBJ2-1|NA|TRBV14|NA
CASRAGPTYNEQFF
TGTGCCAGCAGGGCGGGACCTACGTACAATGAGCAGTTCTTC
>TRBJ2-1|once|TRBV29-1|TRBD1
CSVDEGAYNEQFF
TGCAGCGTTGACGAGGGGGCTTACAATGAGCAGTTCTTC
>TRBJ2-1|NA|TRBV5-6|NA
CASSLWANEQFF
TGTGCCAGCAGCTTGTGGGCGAATGAGCAGTTCTTC
>TRBJ2-7|NA|TRBV19|TRBD2
CASSEQLAGSSYEQYF
TGTGCCAGTAGTGAGCAACTAGCGGGATCATCCTACGAGCAGTACTTC
>TRBJ2-7|NA|TRBV18|NA
CASSPDSGYEQYF
TGTGCCAGCTCACCAGATTCAGGCTACGAGCAGTACTTC
>TRBJ2-3|NA|TRBV5-1|TRBD2
CASSLLVPAGKGDTQYF
TGCGCCAGCAGCTTACTTGTTCCAGCGGGAAAAGGAGATACGCAGTATTTT
>TRBJ1-1|NA|TRBV5-1|TRBD1
CASSSTGIGTEAFF
TGCGCCAGCAGCTCGACAGGGATCGGCACTGAAGCTTTCTTT
>TRBJ2-1|NA|TRBV10-3|NA
CAISETRGSYNEQFF
TGTGCCATCAGTGAGACCAGGGGCTCCTACAATGAGCAGTTCTTC
>TRBJ2-2|NA|TRBV30|TRBD1
CAWSGDSNTGELFF
TGTGCCTGGAGTGGGGACAGCAACACCGGGGAGCTGTTTTTT
>TRBJ2-7|NA|TRBV4-1|NA
CASSQVFREDEQYF
TGCGCCAGCAGCCAAGTTTTCAGGGAGGACGAGCAGTACTTC
>TRBJ2-7|NA|TRBV5-5|TRBD1
CASSLWTGLTYEQYF
TGTGCCAGCAGCTTGTGGACAGGCTTAACCTACGAGCAGTACTTC
>TRBJ1-1|NA|TRBV5-6|TRBD1
CASSLGQGWTEAFF
TGTGCCAGCAGCTTGGGACAGGGCTGGACTGAAGCTTTCTTT
>TRBJ2-1|NA|TRBV18|TRBD2
CASSSTSAVSYNEQFF
TGTGCCAGCTCATCGACTAGCGCCGTCTCCTACAATGAGCAGTTCTTC
>TRBJ1-2|NA|TRBV19|NA
CASRIYRQANRYGYTF
TGTGCCAGTAGGATCTATCGGCAGGCGAACCGCTATGGCTACACCTTC
>TRBJ1-1|NA|TRBV21-1|NA
CASSKMDRSMNTEAFF
TGTGCCAGCAGCAAAATGGACAGAAGTATGAACACTGAAGCTTTCTTT
>TRBJ2-7|once|TRBV19|NA
CASSAYLGPYEQYF
TGTGCCAGTAGTGCCTACCTGGGGCCTTACGAGCAGTACTTC
>TRBJ1-1|NA|TRBV5-1|NA
CASSLGLRSTEAFF
TGCGCCAGCAGCTTGGGGCTGAGGAGCACTGAAGCTTTCTTT
>TRBJ2-7|NA|TRBV6-5|NA
CASSTGTRPSYEQYF
TGTGCCAGCAGTACCGGGACTCGACCTTCCTACGAGCAGTACTTC
>TRBJ1-1|NA|TRBV30|TRBD1
CAWRALLGTGSNTEAFF
TGTGCCTGGAGAGCTCTCCTCGGGACAGGCTCGAACACTGAAGCTTTCTTT
>TRBJ2-5|NA|TRBV5-1|NA
CASSLGGREETQYF
TGCGCCAGCAGCTTGGGGGGCAGGGAAGAGACCCAGTACTTC
>TRBJ2-1|NA|TRBV4-1|NA
CASSQVGGASGYNEQFF
TGCGCCAGCAGCCAAGTAGGGGGGGCTAGCGGATACAATGAGCAGTTCTTC
>TRBJ2-7|NA|TRBV25-1|NA
CASSARLSSYEQYF
TGTGCCAGCAGTGCCCGACTGAGCTCCTACGAGCAGTACTTC
>TRBJ2-5|NA|TRBV12-3/TRBV12-4|TRBD2
CAILSRVGGGDF
TGTGCCATCTTGAGCCGGGTCGGTGGGGGGGACTTC
>TRBJ1-2|NA|TRBV7-8|TRBD1
CASSLVWQGADGYTF
TGTGCCAGCAGCTTAGTCTGGCAGGGGGCCGATGGCTACACCTTC
>TRBJ2-1|NA|TRBV11-2|NA
CASSLAGVDEQFF
TGTGCCAGCAGCTTAGCGGGAGTCGATGAGCAGTTCTTC